A single sample is the source of the 20 T cell receptor beta chains below, sequenced in a study of cytomegalovirus exposure and HLA in healthy donors. PCR involved 60 Vbeta and 13 Jbeta primers. Here immunoSEQ multiplex PCR was the method, and the copy in TCRdb shows in-frame clones only, minus some. The table records 140,000 to 150,000 clones, 80% to 90% of them present only once. The sample comprised PBMCs. These TCRs come from a boy aged 2 to 10 in good health and CMV-seronegative.

The chain is built from TRBV28 and TRBJ1-1; possible D gene TRBD1, 5 bases. The CDR3 sequence is 12 residues long. Germline lookup yields CDR1 MDHEN and CDR2 SYDVKM. CDR3 amino acids: CAFSGPDTEAFF. The CDR3 nucleotides read TGTGCTTTCTCAGGGCCTGACACTGAAGCTTTCTTT.

In the case of this clone: No DNA is shown, since the ends of the CDR3 on it are uncertain; the CDR3 is the one TCRdb lists. The CDR3 region is CASSSSTGYGYTF. The rearrangement joins TRBV27 to TRBJ1-2; TRBD1, the table's D call, lacks a check against the DNA. From its first to its last residue, the CDR3 has 13 amino acids. Per the germline V gene, CDR1 is MNHEY and CDR2 is SMNVEV (reference sequence).

In this sample, this clone turned up once. The rearrangement links TRBV6-4 to TRBJ1-5; 8 bases match TRBD1. Germline V gives CDR1 MRHNA, CDR2 SNTAGT. V was pared by 8 bases and J by 0 bases, with 12 bases of the junction left unmatched. The CDR3 has 17 residues. The CDR3 DNA follows: TGTGCCAGCCGGCAGACAGGGGTTGTAAGTAGCAATCAGCCCCAGCATTTT. Amino acid sequence: CASRQTGVVSSNQPQHF.

The chain joins TRBV18 to TRBJ2-1; D unresolved. CDR3 length equals 17 residues. Germline-derived CDR1 and CDR2 are KGHSH and LQKENI. V gave up 4 bases and J gave up 8 bases, with 24 bases separating them. CDR3 in amino acids: CASSQALYGSSVDEQFF. As DNA, the CDR3 is TGTGCCAGCTCACAAGCACTATATGGCAGCTCGGTGGATGAGCAGTTCTTC.

This clone has only one observation. This sequence joins TRBV21-1 and TRBJ2-3; TRBD2, the table's D call, lacks a check against the DNA. TRBV21-1 is assigned pseudogene status. The CDR3 is made up of 14 amino acids. Here the CDR3 reads CASSKGGRTDTQYF. In DNA, the CDR3 is TGTGCCAGCAGCAAGGGAGGGCGCACAGATACGCAGTATTTT.

The chain employs TRBV2 and TRBJ1-6; D is unclear. This CDR3 is built from 13 residues. The germline V and J ends were trimmed by 7 bases and 10 bases, with 14 bases remaining between them. CDR1 and CDR2 from the germline V gene are SNHLY and FYNNEI. CDR3 sequence reads: CASINTRNSPLHF. In nucleotides, the CDR3 is TGTGCCAGCATAAATACTAGAAACTCACCCCTCCACTTT.

The chain is built from TRBV27 and TRBJ2-1, with a weak D call TRBD1 (7 bases). The CDR3 is made up of 23 amino acids. Germline V gene data show CDR1 as MNHEY and CDR2 as SMNVEV (reference sequence). The V and J ends lost 3 bases and 4 bases respectively, with 37 bases between them. CDR3 in amino acids: CASSFQGDLGRARDRRFYNEQFF. CDR3 in DNA: TGTGCCAGCAGTTTTCAGGGGGACTTGGGGCGGGCCCGAGATCGGCGCTTTTACAATGAGCAGTTCTTC.

V is TRBV7-3 and J is TRBJ2-5; D is possibly TRBD1 (5 bases). Deletions cut 5 bases from V and 5 bases from J, with 18 bases between. CDR1 is SGHTA and CDR2 is FQGTGA in the germline V gene. The length of the CDR3 is 15 residues. The CDR3 reads CASSEGVAMRETQYF. The CDR3 DNA follows: TGTGCCAGCAGCGAAGGGGTGGCGATGCGGGAGACCCAGTACTTC.

This clone has just one count. The gene calls are TRBV21-1 and TRBJ2-1; TRBD2, the D gene given by the table, was not confirmed from the DNA. TRBV21-1 is annotated as a pseudogene. This CDR3 is 19 amino acids long. CDR3 nucleotides: TGTGCCAGCAGCACTAAATTTTCCCTCCGGAGGGCTGCCTACAATGAGCAGTTCTTC. Protein sequence: CASSTKFSLRRAAYNEQFF.

The chain carries TRBV11-3 and TRBJ1-2; D is unresolved. V lost 1 base and J lost 7, with 19 bases in between. Germline lookup yields CDR1 SGHNT and CDR2 YENEEA. CDR3 length: 16 amino acids. The DNA of the CDR3 is TGTGCCAGCAGCTTAGTATCGGTCGGAGGCGTTGGTGGCTACACCTTC. Encoded protein: CASSLVSVGGVGGYTF. Complete variable domain (other parts from reference TRBV11-3 and TRBJ1-2): EAGVVQSPRYKIIEKKQPVAFWCNPISGHNTLYWYLQNLGQGPELLIRYENEEAVDDSQLPKDRFSAERLKGVDSTLKIQPAELGDSAVYLCASSLVSVGGVGGYTFGSGTRLTVV.

This chain links TRBV5-1 with TRBJ2-5; a possible D gene is TRBD1 (6 bases). Germline CDR1 is SGHRS and CDR2 is YFSETQ. Trimming pared 3 bases from V and 5 bases from J, leaving 14 bases between. The CDR3 spans 14 residues. DNA for the CDR3: TGCGCCAGCAGCTCGCCCGGACAGATGGAGACCCAGTACTTC. As protein: CASSSPGQMETQYF.

The genes are TRBV5-4 and TRBJ2-3; 9 nucleotides match TRBD1. V was clipped by 4 bases and J by 5 bases; unmatched bases: 5. CDR1 SGHNT and CDR2 YYREEE come from the germline V gene (reference sequence). This CDR3 region has 14 residues. CDR3 nucleotides: TGTGCCAGCAGCAAGGGACAGGGAAGAGATACGCAGTATTTT. It specifies CASSKGQGRDTQYF.

The chain combines TRBV5-1 with TRBJ2-5; D gene unclear. Germline CDR1 SGHRS, CDR2 YFSETQ. CDR3 length: 12 residues. With 0 bases removed from V and 5 bases from J, the gap between germline ends came to 5 bases. This CDR3 is CASSLVGETQYF. The CDR3 DNA reads TGCGCCAGCAGCTTGGTGGGCGAGACCCAGTACTTC. The full variable domain, rest sourced from reference TRBV5-1 and TRBJ2-5, is KAGVTQTPRYLIKTRGQQVTLSCSPISGHRSVSWYQQTPGQGLQFLFEYFSETQRNKGNFPGRFSGRQFSNSRSEMNVSTLELGDSALYLCASSLVGETQYFGPGTRLLVL.

With regard to this clone: One end of the junction fails to match germline, which may point to a read error. The J gene is TRBJ2-7, the V gene TRBV19, with D tentatively TRBD2 (6 bases). The CDR3 is 13 amino acids. Germline lookup yields CDR1 LNHDA and CDR2 SQIVND (reference sequence). In DNA form, the CDR3 reads TGTGCCAGTGGTATGGGGACTCCATTTGGGCAGTACTTC. Encoded protein: CASGMGTPFGQYF. Full variable domain (outside the CDR3, taken from reference TRBV19 and TRBJ2-7): DGGITQSPKYLFRKEGQNVTLSCEQNLNHDAMYWYRQDPGQGLRLIYYSQIVNDFQKGDIAEGYSVSREKKESFPLTVTSAQKNPTAFYLCASGMGTPFGQYFGPGTRLTVT.

CDR3 loop: CAISSPSGGLSSYNEQFF. For the CDR3, the DNA is TGTGCCATCAGCTCACCCAGCGGGGGCCTTAGCTCCTACAATGAGCAGTTCTTC. The chain has TRBV10-3 and TRBJ2-1; 8 bases are shared with TRBD2. Germline-derived CDR1 and CDR2 are ENHRY and SYGVKD. This CDR3 has 18 amino acids. The V and J ends lost 6 bases and 0 bases, in that order; junction bases with no gene match: 13.

The V and J genes are TRBV27 and TRBJ2-7; TRBD1 agrees at 8 bases. Germline loops: CDR1 MNHEY, CDR2 SMNVEV (reference sequence). This CDR3 has 12 residues. Losses at the gene ends were 5 bases for V and 6 bases for J; bases not matched to a gene: 3. The CDR3, as DNA: TGTGCCAGCAGTGGTACAGGGGGCGAGCAGTACTTC. It is translated as CASSGTGGEQYF.

This clone was seen a single time. The chain combines TRBV5-4 with TRBJ2-1; tentatively, D is TRBD2 (5 bases). V lost 5 bases and J lost 2, with 20 bases in between. This CDR3 region has 17 residues. Germline lookup yields CDR1 SGHNT and CDR2 YYREEE (reference sequence). CDR3 protein: CASSPVSGSATYNEQFF. The DNA of the CDR3 is TGTGCCAGCAGTCCAGTGTCGGGGTCCGCCACCTACAATGAGCAGTTCTTC. Full variable domain (missing parts from reference TRBV5-4 and TRBJ2-1): ETGVTQSPTHLIKTRGQQVTLRCSSQSGHNTVSWYQQALGQGPQFIFQYYREEENGRGNFPPRFSGLQFPNYSSELNVNALELDDSALYLCASSPVSGSATYNEQFFGPGTRLTVL.

The count of this clone is one. The chain couples TRBV6-5 to TRBJ2-7, with D perhaps TRBD1 (6 bases). The CDR3 loop spans 13 amino acids. From germline, CDR1 is MNHEY and CDR2 SVGAGI. V lost 6 bases to trimming and J lost 4 bases, with 13 bases between them. The CDR3 spells CASSVNRDYEQYF. CDR3 coding DNA: TGTGCCAGCAGCGTAAACAGGGATTACGAGCAGTACTTC.

The chain recombines TRBV14 with TRBJ2-5, with 9 bases identical to TRBD1. The CDR3 runs 16 residues. The germline V gene has CDR1 SGHDN and CDR2 FVKESK. V lost 3 bases, J lost 5 bases, and 10 bases stayed unmatched. The CDR3 loop is CASSHPGTGLSETQYF. The CDR3 DNA sequence: TGTGCCAGCAGCCATCCCGGGACAGGGTTGTCGGAGACCCAGTACTTC.

This chain connects TRBV9 to TRBJ2-1, with D unclear. The germline CDR1 and CDR2 sequences are SGDLS and YYNGEE. V dropped 0 bases and J dropped 4 bases, with 5 bases sitting between them. The CDR3 is 13 amino acids. This chain's CDR3 is CASSVEQYNEQFF. The CDR3 nucleotides read TGTGCCAGCAGCGTAGAACAGTACAATGAGCAGTTCTTC.